This TCR beta chain was retrieved from a study of blood T cell repertoires in COVID-19. About the study: Sites across the United States, Italy and Spain contributed samples from acute and convalescent COVID-19. Sample material is recorded as cDNA or gDNA derived from T cells, B-cell-depleted T cells, or PBMCs.

Original methodology: Amplification of reference gene primers provided the estimated nucleated cell counts. Using immunoSEQ multiplex PCR, the repertoire was profiled, and TCRdb retains in-frame clones only, with some absent. The V and J calls and clone size are taken from that table; D and trimming were inferred from the DNA. The table records about 300,000 clones, around 82% of them present only once. Germline V gene data show CDR1 as SEHNR and CDR2 as FQNEAQ (reference sequence). The CDR3 is 15 amino acids. V lost 4 bases, J lost 3 bases, and 5 bases stayed unmatched. The V gene is TRBV7-9, the J gene TRBJ2-7, with TRBD1 matching over 11 bases. This sequence was found in a woman between 45 and 60 years old who had recovered from COVID-19. The source material was peripheral blood. The CDR3 DNA is TGTGCCAGCAGCTCCGACGGGACAGGGGGCTACGAGCAGTACTTC. This gives the protein CASSSDGTGGYEQYF. The full variable domain, rest sourced from reference TRBV7-9 and TRBJ2-7, is DTGVSQNPRHKITKRGQNVTFRCDPISEHNRLYWYRQTLGQGPEFLTYFQNEAQLEKSRLLSDRFSAERPKGSFSTLEIQRTEQGDSAMYLCASSSDGTGGYEQYFGPGTRLTVT.